This is a list of T cell receptor beta chains from one sample in a study of T cell repertoires in cytomegalovirus infection. TCRdb re-analysed the reads in MiXCR, keeping a single row per CDR3 protein. This table has hundreds of thousands of distinct CDR3 sequences, almost 30% appearing once. Antigen specificity for these receptors is unknown. This sample comprised cultured PBMCs, obtained from culture after CMV antigen stimulation. All receptors derive from a human donor in good health (CMV status not recorded). Some clones in this sample may be carry-over from other donors' samples. Both conserved end residues are part of each CDR3. The D gene is left open where the match is weak. Some rows have no size entry. The others give once, few or many, or a class for an expanded clone.

length	V	J	size	D	DNA	CDR3
13	TRBV7-9	TRBJ2-7	few	TRBD1	TGTGCCAGTGTAGGACAGGGGGCCTACGAGCAGTACTTC	CASVGQGAYEQYF
11	TRBV6-6	TRBJ1-6	few	TRBD1	TGTGCCAGCAGGGGACAGTCACCCCTCCACTTT	CASRGQSPLHF
15	TRBV10-3	TRBJ1-2	.	.	TGTGCCATCAGCGGATACCTGACAGCAAACTATGGCTACACCTTC	CAISGYLTANYGYTF
14	TRBV7-3	TRBJ2-2	.	.	TGTGCCAGCAGCACCTTGCAAGGCACCGGGGAGCTGTTTTTT	CASSTLQGTGELFF
16	TRBV7-9	TRBJ2-1	few	.	TGTGCCAGCATGAAGGGGACGGACAGCTCCTACAATGAGCAGTTCTTC	CASMKGTDSSYNEQFF
15	TRBV4-2	TRBJ1-2	few	TRBD1	TGTGCCAGCAGCCCCCGGGACAGGCCTAACTATGGCTACACCTTC	CASSPRDRPNYGYTF
17	TRBV27	TRBJ1-6	.	.	TGTGCCAGCGGGTTCTCGGGGTCTGGCTCCTATAATTCACCCCTCCACTTT	CASGFSGSGSYNSPLHF
15	TRBV27	TRBJ2-7	.	TRBD2	TGTGCCAGCAGATCCCAAACTAGCGGGAGTTACGAGCAGTACTTC	CASRSQTSGSYEQYF
13	TRBV20-1	TRBJ1-5	few	TRBD1	TGCAGTGCAGGGGGCAATAGCAATCAGCCCCAGCATTTT	CSAGGNSNQPQHF
16	TRBV2	TRBJ2-3	few	TRBD2	TGTGCCAGCAGACGACTAGCGGGGGGGCCCACAGATACGCAGTATTTT	CASRRLAGGPTDTQYF
17	TRBV3-1	TRBJ2-1	few	TRBD2	TGTGCCAGCAGCCTCCTAGGAGGTAGCGGGGGGGTAGGTGAGCAGTTCTTC	CASSLLGGSGGVGEQFF
14	TRBV20-1	TRBJ1-2	.	.	TGCAGTGCTAGGCCGGGACAACCGTTGTATGGCTACACCTTC	CSARPGQPLYGYTF
16	TRBV5-1	TRBJ2-1	few	.	TGCGCCAGCAGCTTGGTGGGGTCCAGCTCCTACAATGAGCAGTTCTTC	CASSLVGSSSYNEQFF
13	TRBV18	TRBJ2-7	.	.	TGTGCCAGCTCCGGGGGCTCCAGCCCCGAGCAGTACTTC	CASSGGSSPEQYF
14	TRBV12-5	TRBJ1-1	few	.	TGTGCTAGTGGTTGGTGGCGTATGAACACTGAAGCTTTCTTT	CASGWWRMNTEAFF
13	TRBV6-1	TRBJ2-7	few	.	TGTGCCAGCAGCCCCAGCGGCCGGGGGAAGCAGTACTTC	CASSPSGRGKQYF
14	TRBV18	TRBJ1-1	.	.	TGTGCCAGCAGCCCCCAGGGACGGGGCACTGAAGCTTTCTTT	CASSPQGRGTEAFF
16	TRBV5-6	TRBJ2-7	.	.	TGTGCCAGCAGCCCTCTCGGGGGATTAGGGTCCTACGAGCAGTACTTC	CASSPLGGLGSYEQYF
18	TRBV6-1	TRBJ1-3	few	TRBD1	TGTGCCAGCAGTTACGTGGGGGACAGGGGCCGCTCTGGAAACACCATATATTTT	CASSYVGDRGRSGNTIYF
14	TRBV11-2	TRBJ2-7	many	.	TGTGCCAGCAGCCCCCGGACATCCCCCCACGAGCAGTACTTC	CASSPRTSPHEQYF
15	TRBV9	TRBJ2-1	.	.	TGTGCCAGCAGCGTAGGCGGGGCCAGCTACAATGAGCAGTTCTTC	CASSVGGASYNEQFF
17	TRBV7-9	TRBJ1-6	few	TRBD1	TGTGCCAGCAGCTTAGGCCCTCCGGACAGGAGAAAAACACCCCTCCACTTT	CASSLGPPDRRKTPLHF
12	TRBV12-3/TRBV12-4	TRBJ1-1	few	.	TGTGCCAGCAATAAAAGGGGGGGGGAAGCTTTCTTT	CASNKRGGEAFF
14	TRBV7-2	TRBJ2-5	many	TRBD2	TGTGCCAGCAGCCTTCGCGGGAGGGGAGAGACCCAGTACTTC	CASSLRGRGETQYF
17	TRBV4-1	TRBJ2-5	few	.	TGCGCCAGCAGCCAAGAAGGGGGACCGGTTCTACAAGAGACCCAGTACTTC	CASSQEGGPVLQETQYF
15	TRBV7-8	TRBJ1-3	.	.	TGTGCCAGCAGCTTAGAGGCCGGTACTCCAAACACCATATATTTT	CASSLEAGTPNTIYF
18	TRBV12-3/TRBV12-4	TRBJ1-6	.	.	TGTGCCAGCAGTATTCCGAGAGGACGACATCGGAATTATACGCTCCTCCACTTT	CASSIPRGRHRNYTLLHF
15	TRBV7-8	TRBJ2-7	few	TRBD1	TGTGCCAGCAGCTCCCGGGACAGGGGGCCCTACGAGCAGTACTTC	CASSSRDRGPYEQYF
15	TRBV6-1	TRBJ1-4	.	.	TGTGCCAGCAGATCATCCGGACAGCCTAATGAAAAACTGTTTTTT	CASRSSGQPNEKLFF
13	TRBV6-6	TRBJ1-1	few	.	TGTGCCAGCAGTTTACTACCTCGGACTGAAGCTTTCTTT	CASSLLPRTEAFF
13	TRBV28	TRBJ1-5	few	TRBD1	TGTGCCAGCAGACAGGGGATTAAACAGCCCCAGCATTTT	CASRQGIKQPQHF
14	TRBV7-2	TRBJ2-7	.	.	TGTGCCAGCAGCTTAGAAACGGGTGACTACGAGCAGTACTTC	CASSLETGDYEQYF
11	TRBV28	TRBJ1-1	few	TRBD1	TGTGCCAGCAGTTGGGGACAGGCGGCTTTCTTT	CASSWGQAAFF
13	TRBV6-5	TRBJ1-5	.	.	TGTGCCAGCAAACGTTTTAGCAATCAGCCCCAGCATTTT	CASKRFSNQPQHF
14	TRBV6-1	TRBJ2-1	few	.	TGTGCCATCCCTGGGACGGCTACCTACAATGAGCAGTTCTTC	CAIPGTATYNEQFF
13	TRBV7-8	TRBJ1-5	many	.	TGTGCCAGCAGCCCCAGGGTCTATCAGCCCCAGCATTTT	CASSPRVYQPQHF
20	TRBV7-2	TRBJ2-7	few	TRBD2	TGTGCCAGCAGCTTAGCGGGGCCAGCGTACGGGAGGCCCGTAAAAGTGGAGCAGTACTTC	CASSLAGPAYGRPVKVEQYF
14	TRBV7-9	TRBJ1-5	many	TRBD1	TGTGCCAGCAGCTCGACAGGGGGCAATCAGCCCCAGCATTTT	CASSSTGGNQPQHF
18	TRBV12-3/TRBV12-4	TRBJ1-1	many	TRBD1	TGTGCCAGCAGTCCCGGGGTAGGCAGGGGGCGCGGGAACACTGAAGCTTTCTTT	CASSPGVGRGRGNTEAFF
14	TRBV9	TRBJ2-7	.	TRBD1	TGTGCCAGCAGCCGGACAGGACATTCCTACGAGCAGTACTTC	CASSRTGHSYEQYF
13	TRBV2	TRBJ1-1	.	TRBD1	TGTGCCAGCGGCTGGGACAGGAACACTGAAGCTTTCTTT	CASGWDRNTEAFF
14	TRBV7-9	TRBJ2-7	.	TRBD1	TGTGCCAGCAGTTCTGACAGGGAGACCTACGAGCAGTACTTC	CASSSDRETYEQYF
14	TRBV20-1	TRBJ1-1	few	TRBD1	TGCAGTGCTAGCCGACAGGGGGTGGGCACTGAAGCTTTCTTT	CSASRQGVGTEAFF
16	TRBV6-6	TRBJ1-2	.	.	TGTGCCAGCAGTTATCCCCGAGACAGGTCGGCTCAGGGCTACACCTTC	CASSYPRDRSAQGYTF
15	TRBV19	TRBJ2-2	.	.	TGTGCCAGTAGTAGAAGACAAACAGTGGCCGGGGAGCTGTTTTTT	CASSRRQTVAGELFF